The rows below give T cell receptor beta chains drawn from one sample of a study of immune evolution from preneoplasia to lung adenocarcinoma. Libraries were prepared by immunoSEQ multiplex PCR; TCRdb keeps only in-frame clonotypes and omits some of them. The table has 7,000 or so clones, approximately 80% seen once; the top ten hold approximately 6.7%. The sequenced sample was FFPE lung adenocarcinoma in situ tissue. The source of these receptors is a person in their sixties or seventies with lung adenocarcinoma. The CDR3 runs from the conserved cysteine through the conserved F or W. The D gene is left open where the match is weak. The size of a clone is reported for some rows only, either as once, few or many, or as a class for expanded clones.

V	J	D	size	DNA	CDR3
TRBV14	TRBJ2-1	TRBD2	NA	TGTGCCAGCAGCCCGATAGCTAGCGGGGGGGACAATGAGCAGTTCTTC	CASSPIASGGDNEQFF
TRBV29-1	TRBJ2-7	NA	NA	TGCAGCGTTGAAGCGGGGTTCGACTACGAGCAGTACTTC	CSVEAGFDYEQYF
TRBV19	TRBJ1-6	NA	once	TGTGCCAGAGGGCCCGGGACCGGGAAGGGGATGGATTATTCACCCCTCCACTTT	CARGPGTGKGMDYSPLHF
TRBV7-8	TRBJ1-5	NA	NA	TGTGCCAGCAGCTTAGGTTGGGCTGGGCAGCCCCAGCATTTT	CASSLGWAGQPQHF
TRBV27	TRBJ1-2	NA	few	TGTGCCAGCAGTTTCTTAGGGGGGGCTCAAGGCTACACCTTC	CASSFLGGAQGYTF
TRBV4-2	TRBJ2-5	NA	once	TGTGCCAGCAGCTTGGATAGGGGGGCTCAAGAGACCCAGTACTTC	CASSLDRGAQETQYF
TRBV7-8	TRBJ1-5	NA	NA	TGTGCCAGCAGCTTAACAGGACCAAATCAGCCCCAGCATTTT	CASSLTGPNQPQHF
TRBV4-3	TRBJ2-1	NA	NA	TGCGCCAGCAGCCATAGTCAGAGCGCCAATGAGCAGTTCTTC	CASSHSQSANEQFF
TRBV19	TRBJ1-5	NA	NA	TGTGCCAGTAGTATGAGGAGGGGCAATCAGCCCCAGCATTTT	CASSMRRGNQPQHF
TRBV5-8	TRBJ1-5	NA	NA	TGTGCCAGCAGCTCCGACCTAGGGCAGAATCAGCCCCAGCATTTT	CASSSDLGQNQPQHF
TRBV27	TRBJ1-5	NA	few	TGTGCCAGCAGTCCCAGGCTGCCTCAGCCCCAGCATTTT	CASSPRLPQPQHF
TRBV1	TRBJ1-4	NA	few	TGCACCAGCAGCCAAGAGGAAGGGGCAACTAATGAAAAACTGTTTTTT	CTSSQEEGATNEKLFF
TRBV5-1	TRBJ1-4	TRBD1	NA	TGCGCCAGCAGCTCGGGACAGGTTGGGGCGGAACTGTTTTTT	CASSSGQVGAELFF
TRBV9	TRBJ2-3	TRBD2	NA	TGTGCCAGCAGCTTCACTAGCGGGGTCACAGATACGCAGTATTTT	CASSFTSGVTDTQYF
TRBV4-2	TRBJ1-4	TRBD1	NA	TGTGCCAGCAGGAGACAGGGGTTCGGGGAAAAACTGTTTTTT	CASRRQGFGEKLFF
TRBV2	TRBJ2-1	NA	NA	TGTGCCAGCCGTCGGGACCGGGACCAAGCTTCTAATGAGCAGTTCTTC	CASRRDRDQASNEQFF
TRBV28	TRBJ2-5	TRBD2	NA	TGTGCCAGCAGTTTGGGACTAGCGGGGGTGGGCCAAGAGACCCAGTACTTC	CASSLGLAGVGQETQYF
TRBV4-3	TRBJ2-1	NA	NA	TGCGCCAGCAGCCAAGATCCCTGGCCTCGGGGGACATACAATGAGCAGTTCTTC	CASSQDPWPRGTYNEQFF
TRBV6-1	TRBJ1-2	NA	few	TGTGCCAGCAGTGAAGGACTTCCAACGCGGGGCTACACCTTC	CASSEGLPTRGYTF
TRBV25-1	TRBJ1-4	NA	NA	TGTGCCAGCAGTGAATCTGTAGGGGTTGCAACTAATGAAAAACTGTTTTTT	CASSESVGVATNEKLFF
TRBV7-3	TRBJ2-1	NA	few	TGTGCCAGCAGCTTAACAGAATACAATGAGCAGTTCTTC	CASSLTEYNEQFF
TRBV10-3	TRBJ1-6	NA	NA	TGTGCCATCAGTGAGTCTCCAGGGAAGGTGGATTCACCCCTCCACTTT	CAISESPGKVDSPLHF
TRBV7-2	TRBJ1-6	TRBD1	NA	TGTGCCAGCAGACCGGACAGGGGGCCTTCACCCCTCCACTTT	CASRPDRGPSPLHF
TRBV11-2	TRBJ2-1	TRBD2	NA	TGTGCCAGCAGCGGAGGACTAGCGGGGGGGATGAGCTCCTACAATGAGCAGTTCTTC	CASSGGLAGGMSSYNEQFF
TRBV7-2	TRBJ2-5	NA	NA	TGTGCCAGCAGCTTAGAGAGTCGTCAGACCCAGTACTTC	CASSLESRQTQYF
TRBV7-2	TRBJ1-1	NA	NA	TGTGCCAGCAGCTTAAAGTCGAACACTGAAGCTTTCTTT	CASSLKSNTEAFF
TRBV7-2	TRBJ2-5	NA	NA	TGTGCCAGCAGCTTAGCCCTTGGGGGTGGGGTGACCCAGTACTTC	CASSLALGGGVTQYF
TRBV19	TRBJ1-6	TRBD1	once	TGTGCCAGTAGTTTTGGACAGGGTTATTCACCCCTCCACTTT	CASSFGQGYSPLHF
TRBV5-5	TRBJ1-5	NA	NA	TGTGCCAGCAGCCGTACAGGATTTGGGGGTCAGCCCCAGCATTTT	CASSRTGFGGQPQHF
TRBV19	TRBJ2-2	NA	NA	TGTGCCAGTAGTATAGGGGACCTGAACACCGGGGAGCTGTTTTTT	CASSIGDLNTGELFF
TRBV7-3	TRBJ2-7	NA	NA	TGTGCCAGCAGCCCGGACAGCTCCTACGAGCAGTACTTC	CASSPDSSYEQYF
TRBV19	TRBJ2-3	TRBD2	NA	TGTGCCAGTAGTGGCGGGGGGGCCAGCACAGATACGCAGTATTTT	CASSGGGASTDTQYF
TRBV11-2	TRBJ2-5	TRBD2	few	TGTGCCAGCAGCACCGGACTAGTTGTCCTTGGGGAGACCCAGTACTTC	CASSTGLVVLGETQYF
TRBV14	TRBJ1-3	TRBD1	NA	TGTGCCAGCAGCCACAGGGGGTCTTCTGGAAACACCATATATTTT	CASSHRGSSGNTIYF
TRBV16	TRBJ2-2	NA	NA	TGTGCCAGCAGCCGGGGTCGTGGGAACACCGGGGAGCTGTTTTTT	CASSRGRGNTGELFF
TRBV5-4	TRBJ2-1	TRBD2	few	TGTGCCAGCAGTTCGGTAGCGGGGAGGGGCAATGAGCAGTTCTTC	CASSSVAGRGNEQFF
TRBV6-4	TRBJ1-2	TRBD1	NA	TGTGCCAGCAGTGACTCGAATGCAGGGGGCGGATATGGCTACACCTTC	CASSDSNAGGGYGYTF
TRBV7-8	TRBJ1-1	NA	NA	TGTGCCAGCAGCCTCTTTGTAGGGGTAGGGGAAAACACTGAAGCTTTCTTT	CASSLFVGVGENTEAFF
TRBV2	TRBJ2-1	NA	NA	TGTGCCAGCAACGAGGGACTGAGCTCCTACAATGAGCAGTTCTTC	CASNEGLSSYNEQFF
TRBV5-6	TRBJ1-2	TRBD1	NA	TGTGCCAGCAGCTTGGTAGGGACAGGGGGTATAGGCTACACCTTC	CASSLVGTGGIGYTF
TRBV13	TRBJ1-1	TRBD1	NA	TGTGCCAGCAGCTTAAGAGACAGGGAAAAGAGGAGTTTCTTT	CASSLRDREKRSFF
TRBV7-8	TRBJ1-1	NA	once	TGTGCCAGCAGTCCGGGCCTGCTCACTGAAGCTTTCTTT	CASSPGLLTEAFF
TRBV5-4	TRBJ1-3	TRBD1	NA	TGTACCAGCAGCTTGGGAATAGACAGGGCATCTGGAAACACCATATATTTT	CTSSLGIDRASGNTIYF